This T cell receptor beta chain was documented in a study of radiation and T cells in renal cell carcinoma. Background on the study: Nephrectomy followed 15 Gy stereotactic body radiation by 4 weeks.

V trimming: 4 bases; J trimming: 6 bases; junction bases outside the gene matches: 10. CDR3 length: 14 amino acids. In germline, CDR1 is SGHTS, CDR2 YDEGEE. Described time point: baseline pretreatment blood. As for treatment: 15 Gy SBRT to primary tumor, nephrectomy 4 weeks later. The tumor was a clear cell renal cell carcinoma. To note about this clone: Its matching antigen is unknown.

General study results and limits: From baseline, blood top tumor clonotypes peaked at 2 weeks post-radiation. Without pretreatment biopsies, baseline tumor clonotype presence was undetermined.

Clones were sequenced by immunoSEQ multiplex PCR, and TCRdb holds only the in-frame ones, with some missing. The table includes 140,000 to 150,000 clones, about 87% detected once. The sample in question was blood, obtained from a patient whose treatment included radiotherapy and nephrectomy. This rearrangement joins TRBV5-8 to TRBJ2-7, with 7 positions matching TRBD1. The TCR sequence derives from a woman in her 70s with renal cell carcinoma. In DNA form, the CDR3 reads TGTGCCAGCAGCAGGGGACAGATTTTCTTCGAGCAGTACTTC. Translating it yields CASSRGQIFFEQYF.